Presented here are 28 T cell receptor beta chains from one specimen sequenced in a study of sequential checkpoint blockade in melanoma. Some clones are missing from TCRdb's copy, which holds only in-frame ones; the method was immunoSEQ multiplex PCR. The sample shows 32,000 or so clones, roughly 84% of them seen only once. Treatment reported: randomized to nivolumab then ipilimumab (arm A) or the reverse (arm B). The material sequenced was CD8+ T cells sorted from blood (inferred from file names), taken from a patient given nivolumab and ipilimumab in sequence. The source is a human donor with melanoma.

This chain links TRBV5-6 with TRBJ2-7; TRBD1 aligns across 10 bases. This CDR3 has 15 amino acids. Germline V gives CDR1 SGHDT, CDR2 YYEEEE. Trimming took 2 bases from V and 2 from J; bases not matched to a gene: 4. In DNA form, the CDR3 reads TGTGCCAGCAGCTTAGAGACAGGGGGCCCCTACGAGCAGTACTTC. This gives the protein CASSLETGGPYEQYF. Full variable domain (missing parts from reference TRBV5-6 and TRBJ2-7): DAGVTQSPTHLIKTRGQQVTLRCSPKSGHDTVSWYQQALGQGPQFIFQYYEEEERQRGNFPDRFSGHQFPNYSSELNVNALLLGDSALYLCASSLETGGPYEQYFGPGTRLTVT.

The chain links TRBV5-6 to TRBJ2-5; 8 bases align to TRBD1. Looked up from germline, CDR1 is SGHDT and CDR2 is YYEEEE. The CDR3 contains 16 residues. The V gene end was trimmed by 1 base and the J gene end by 4 bases; junction bases not matched to a gene: 9. CDR3 nucleotide sequence: TGTGCCAGCAGCTTGATCGGACAGGGCTTGAGAGAGACCCAGTACTTC. It is translated as CASSLIGQGLRETQYF.

The rearrangement uses TRBV15 and TRBJ2-1; TRBD2 aligns across 8 bases. CDR3 length equals 16 residues. CDR1 LNHNV and CDR2 YYDKDF come from the germline V gene (reference sequence). V was pared by 5 bases and J by 7 bases, with 13 bases of the junction left unmatched. The CDR3: CATSVKFGTGGNEQFF. The DNA for the CDR3 is TGTGCCACCAGCGTCAAATTTGGGACGGGAGGGAATGAGCAGTTCTTC.

The CDR3 loop is CASSQGQGITYEQYF. Written as DNA, the CDR3 is TGTGCCAGCAGCCAAGGACAGGGGATCACCTACGAGCAGTACTTC. The chain couples TRBV7-8 to TRBJ2-7; 9 positions agree with TRBD1. The germline V gene encodes CDR1 SGHVS and CDR2 FQNEAQ. Unmatched junction bases numbered 7, after V lost 5 bases and J lost 2 bases. CDR3 length: 15 residues.

J is TRBJ2-1 and V is TRBV14; 10 bases line up with TRBD2. V shed 0 bases and J 5 bases; nucleotides not matched to a gene: 13. The length of the CDR3 is 19 residues. The germline CDR1 and CDR2 sequences are SGHDN and FVKESK. The CDR3 region is CASSQDSSGGLRVHNEQFF. The CDR3 DNA sequence: TGTGCCAGCAGCCAAGATTCTAGCGGGGGACTGAGGGTCCACAATGAGCAGTTCTTC. Filled out from reference TRBV14 and TRBJ2-1, the complete variable domain reads EAGVTQFPSHSVIEKGQTVTLRCDPISGHDNLYWYRRVMGKEIKFLLHFVKESKQDESGMPNNRFLAERTGGTYSTLKVQPAELEDSGVYFCASSQDSSGGLRVHNEQFFGPGTRLTVL.

The V and J genes are TRBV6-1 and TRBJ1-2; TRBD1 agrees at 11 bases. CDR1 is MNHNS, CDR2 SASEGT, per germline. V gave up 7 bases and J gave up 6 bases; unmatched junction bases: 10. The CDR3 consists of 15 residues. In DNA form, the CDR3 reads TGTGCCAGCACAGCCTGGAGGACAGGGGGCAATGGCTACACCTTC. As protein: CASTAWRTGGNGYTF.

V is TRBV5-4 and J is TRBJ2-5, with 8 nucleotides matching TRBD2. CDR1 and CDR2 (germline): SGHNT, YYREEE (reference sequence). CDR3 length: 16 amino acids. V was clipped by 4 bases and J by 0 bases; unmatched bases: 8. CDR3 in amino acids: CASSIGLADNQETQYF. In DNA, the CDR3 is TGTGCCAGCAGCATCGGACTAGCAGACAACCAAGAGACCCAGTACTTC. Together with reference TRBV5-4 and TRBJ2-5, the CDR3 gives the full variable domain: ETGVTQSPTHLIKTRGQQVTLRCSSQSGHNTVSWYQQALGQGPQFIFQYYREEENGRGNFPPRFSGLQFPNYSSELNVNALELDDSALYLCASSIGLADNQETQYFGPGTRLLVL.

The V call is TRBV4-1, the J call TRBJ2-7, with 11 bases lining up with TRBD1. The CDR3 is 18 residues long. The trim removed 5 bases at V and 1 base at J, leaving 13 bases unmatched. Germline-derived CDR1 and CDR2 are MGHRA and YSYEKL. The CDR3 sequence is CASSFRTGGARGSYEQYF. CDR3 in DNA: TGCGCCAGCAGCTTCCGGACAGGGGGCGCACGAGGGTCCTACGAGCAGTACTTC.

The chain recombines TRBV28 with TRBJ2-1; D is ambiguous. Trimming left V 8 bases short and J 4 bases short, with 27 bases between. The CDR3 spans 18 residues. CDR1 and CDR2 (germline): MDHEN, SYDVKM. CDR3 protein: CASGSTLNTDLYYNEQFF. The CDR3 DNA follows: TGTGCCAGCGGTTCAACCCTAAACACAGATCTCTATTACAATGAGCAGTTCTTC.

With regard to this clone: A junction end diverges from the germline sequence, so it may reflect a read error. The rearrangement joins TRBV14 to TRBJ2-1; D is possibly TRBD1 (7 bases). Germline V lookup: CDR1 SGHDN, CDR2 FVKESK. The CDR3 runs to 17 residues. This chain's CDR3 is CASSQVLSQGGDNGQFF. The CDR3 DNA sequence: TGTGCCAGCAGCCAAGTCTTGTCCCAGGGGGGTGACAATGGGCAGTTCTTC.

This sequence joins TRBV6-1 and TRBJ2-3; no definite D call. Germline CDR1 and CDR2: MNHNS and SASEGT. CDR3 length: 14 amino acids. V dropped 5 bases and J dropped 1 base, with 10 bases sitting between them. Here the CDR3 reads CASSSGLGTDTQYF. The DNA for the CDR3 is TGTGCCAGCAGTTCCGGCCTAGGCACAGATACGCAGTATTTT.

The genes are TRBV5-6 and TRBJ2-7, with D perhaps matching TRBD1 (6 bases). Per germline, CDR1 SGHDT and CDR2 YYEEEE. The germline V and J ends were trimmed by 2 bases and 3 bases, with 9 bases remaining between them. The CDR3 contains 13 residues. The DNA of the CDR3 is TGTGCCAGCAGCTTTACAGGGATCTACGAGCAGTACTTC. Its translation: CASSFTGIYEQYF.

This chain links TRBV7-9 with TRBJ2-2; 8 nucleotides agree with TRBD1. Trimming removed 5 bases from V and 4 bases from J; junction bases left unmatched: 6. The CDR3 spans 15 residues. Germline loops: CDR1 SEHNR, CDR2 FQNEAQ (reference sequence). In DNA form, the CDR3 reads TGTGCCAGCAGCCCCGGACAGGGAATCACCGGGGAGCTGTTTTTT. Translated, it gives CASSPGQGITGELFF.

V gene TRBV5-1 combines with J gene TRBJ2-7; D is perhaps TRBD1 (6 bases). Looked up from germline, CDR1 is SGHRS and CDR2 is YFSETQ. Trimming stripped 5 bases from V and 2 bases from J, with 14 bases between. CDR3 length: 14 residues. The CDR3 sequence is CASSLTTGTYEQYF. In DNA, the CDR3 is TGCGCCAGCAGTCTTACGACAGGCACCTACGAGCAGTACTTC. Full variable domain (missing parts from reference TRBV5-1 and TRBJ2-7): KAGVTQTPRYLIKTRGQQVTLSCSPISGHRSVSWYQQTPGQGLQFLFEYFSETQRNKGNFPGRFSGRQFSNSRSEMNVSTLELGDSALYLCASSLTTGTYEQYFGPGTRLTVT.

The chain couples TRBV5-6 to TRBJ2-7, with a weak D call TRBD2 (6 bases). Trimming took 0 bases from V and 4 from J, leaving 8 bases between them. The CDR3 is made up of 13 amino acids. Germline CDR1 SGHDT, CDR2 YYEEEE. The CDR3 here is CASSLGGGYEQYF. The CDR3 bases are TGTGCCAGCAGCTTGGGGGGAGGTTACGAGCAGTACTTC.

As to this clone: The DNA is omitted, as the CDR3 cannot be located on it reliably, and the CDR3 follows TCRdb's listing. V usage is TRBV19 and J usage is TRBJ1-5; the table calls TRBD1, which could not be checked here. Termini included, the CDR3 measures 15 amino acids. The germline gives CDR1 LNHDA, CDR2 SQIVND (reference sequence). CDR3 in amino acids: CASTSDRGLGQPQHF.

This clone is deemed medium-sized. This chain links TRBV28 with TRBJ1-4; D not resolved. This CDR3 has 14 residues. CDR1 is MDHEN and CDR2 is SYDVKM in the germline V gene. Trimming left V 2 bases short and J 8 bases short, with 12 bases between. CDR3 sequence (DNA): TGTGCCAGCAGTTTAAGCTCGGTGTGGGAAAAACTGTTTTTT. Amino acid sequence: CASSLSSVWEKLFF.

The sample holds a few counts of this clone. The chain recombines TRBV6-6 with TRBJ1-3; 8 nucleotides match TRBD1. This CDR3 contains 15 residues. Unmatched junction bases numbered 6, after V lost 7 bases and J lost 1 base. Germline V gene sequence: CDR1 MNHNY, CDR2 SVGAGI (reference sequence). The CDR3 DNA follows: TGTGCCAGCAAGAGACAGGGGACATCTGGAAACACCATATATTTT. Residues: CASKRQGTSGNTIYF.

The V call is TRBV4-1, the J call TRBJ2-1, with 10 positions matching TRBD2. Germline V lookup: CDR1 MGHRA, CDR2 YSYEKL. The V gene end was trimmed by 0 bases and the J gene end by 3 bases; junction bases not matched to a gene: 2. This CDR3 has 16 residues. The DNA for the CDR3 is TGCGCCAGCAGCCAAGACCCTAGCGGGGGCTACAATGAGCAGTTCTTC. It translates to CASSQDPSGGYNEQFF.

The gene calls are TRBV4-1 and TRBJ1-1, with D unclear. V dropped 0 bases and J dropped 0 bases, with 11 bases sitting between them. The CDR3 has 16 amino acids. Looked up from germline, CDR1 is MGHRA and CDR2 is YSYEKL. The CDR3 coding sequence is TGCGCCAGCAGCCAAGATAGTCGGAGGCTGAACACTGAAGCTTTCTTT. It translates to CASSQDSRRLNTEAFF.

The chain employs TRBV7-9 and TRBJ2-3; no clear D. The V end lost 5 bases, the J end lost 6 bases, and 9 bases lay between the germline ends. The V gene's germline CDR1 is SEHNR and CDR2 FQNEAQ (reference sequence). The CDR3 runs to 12 residues. Here the CDR3 DNA reads TGTGCCAGCAGCCTCTCTTCGGATACGCAGTATTTT. It translates to CASSLSSDTQYF.

The rearrangement uses TRBV19 and TRBJ1-2; D gene ambiguous. The CDR3 runs to 16 residues. The germline V gene encodes CDR1 LNHDA and CDR2 SQIVND (reference sequence). Trimming shortened V by 5 bases and J by 4 bases, and 20 bases separated the two germline ends. The DNA of the CDR3 is TGTGCCAGTAGTGGTTCCTCGGAGCTTCTCGGCTATGGCTACACCTTC. Translating gives CASSGSSELLGYGYTF.

The rearrangement links TRBV10-3 to TRBJ2-7, with TRBD1 as a possible D gene (6 bases). Trimming removed 5 bases at V and 3 bases at J, with 11 bases between. This CDR3 contains 13 residues. Germline V gene sequence: CDR1 ENHRY, CDR2 SYGVKD. CDR3 DNA sequence: TGTGCCATCAGTTCCACAGGGAACTACGAGCAGTACTTC. Amino acids: CAISSTGNYEQYF.

The rearrangement links TRBV12-5 to TRBJ2-1; no definite D call. The CDR3 runs to 12 residues. CDR1 and CDR2 from the germline V gene are LGHNT and FRNRAP. V gave up 0 bases and J gave up 8 bases, with 5 bases separating them. DNA of the CDR3: TGTGCTAGTGGTTTGGTTCTGTATGAGCAGTTCTTC. Its protein product is CASGLVLYEQFF.

The chain combines TRBV4-1 with TRBJ1-1; D is ambiguous. The ends were cut back, 1 base at V and 5 bases at J, with 11 bases in the middle. The germline V gene encodes CDR1 MGHRA and CDR2 YSYEKL. This CDR3 is 14 amino acids long. This CDR3 reads CASSQAEGWTEAFF. DNA for the CDR3: TGCGCCAGCAGCCAAGCTGAGGGCTGGACTGAAGCTTTCTTT.

The rearrangement uses TRBV7-9 and TRBJ2-3; D is uncertain. Germline CDR1 is SEHNR and CDR2 is FQNEAQ (reference sequence). The CDR3 totals 13 residues. Trimming took 3 bases from V and 2 from J, leaving 6 bases between them. CDR3 bases: TGTGCCAGCAGCTTGCCGGTCACAGATACGCAGTATTTT. Translated, it gives CASSLPVTDTQYF.

This sequence joins TRBV27 and TRBJ1-2, with 8 nucleotides matching TRBD1. Germline V lookup: CDR1 MNHEY, CDR2 SMNVEV (reference sequence). V shed 5 bases and J 5 bases; nucleotides not matched to a gene: 10. This CDR3 comprises 15 residues. The CDR3 protein is CASSGRQGALYGYTF. CDR3 in DNA: TGTGCCAGCAGTGGCAGGCAGGGGGCTCTGTATGGCTACACCTTC.

This clone was observed a handful of times. This chain's CDR3 is CASSLWEYNEQFF. CDR3 nucleotide sequence: TGTGCCAGCAGCCTGTGGGAGTACAATGAGCAGTTCTTC. V and J are TRBV13 and TRBJ2-1, with a weak D call TRBD2 (5 bases). The V end was cut by 5 bases, the J end by 4 bases, with 9 bases between. Germline assignment: CDR1 PRHDT and CDR2 FYEKMQ (reference sequence). CDR3 length: 13 residues.